Presented here are 26 T cell receptor beta chains from one specimen sequenced in a study of T cell repertoires in cytomegalovirus infection. No antigen has been identified for these receptors. TCRdb used MiXCR to reprocess the reads, holding one entry per CDR3 protein. The data hold about 900,000 distinct CDR3 sequences, with about 33% observed a single time. The sequenced sample was cultured CD8+ T cells from PBMCs, obtained from culture after CMV antigen stimulation. The receptors come from a human donor in good health (CMV status not recorded). Some clones in this sample may be carry-over from other donors' samples.

This clonotype showed up just a few times. J is TRBJ1-5 and V is TRBV20-1; D remains ambiguous. The V gene's germline CDR1 is DFQATT and CDR2 SNEGSKA (reference sequence). Deletions cut 5 bases from V and 0 bases from J, with 17 bases between. CDR3 size: 16 residues. The CDR3: CSALVRPPYSNQPQHF. The CDR3 DNA reads TGCAGTGCTCTCGTTCGACCGCCTTATAGCAATCAGCCCCAGCATTTT.

This clonotype came up a few times. This chain connects TRBV12-3 or TRBV12-4 to TRBJ2-2; D not certain. The V end was cut by 9 bases, the J end by 5 bases, with 10 bases between. There are 12 residues in the CDR3. CDR3 nucleotide sequence: TGTGCCAGTAACTCAAGAACCGGGGAGCTGTTTTTT. Protein product: CASNSRTGELFF.

This clonotype appeared a single time. CDR3 protein: CASSSREGQETQYF. CDR3 sequence (DNA): TGTGCCAGCAGCTCCCGTGAGGGGCAAGAGACCCAGTACTTC. The chain carries TRBV13 and TRBJ2-5; either TRBD1 or TRBD2 may supply D (5 bases each). The germline V gene has CDR1 PRHDT and CDR2 FYEKMQ (reference sequence). Trimming took 4 bases from V and 2 from J, leaving 11 bases between them. This CDR3 is 14 amino acids long.

In the case of this clonotype: At one of its ends the junction is not consistent with the germline gene, which may arise from a read error. The rearrangement uses TRBV19 and TRBJ1-1, with 10 bases lining up with TRBD1. There are 17 residues in the CDR3. Per germline, CDR1 LNHDA and CDR2 SQIVND (reference sequence). This CDR3 reads CASSIHPGQGMNAEAFF. Written as DNA, the CDR3 is TGTGCCAGTAGTATACACCCGGGACAGGGGATGAACGCTGAAGCTTTCTTT.

This clonotype was picked up many times. The CDR3 here is CASSTDSYQETQYF. DNA for the CDR3: TGTGCCAGCAGCACCGACAGCTACCAAGAGACCCAGTACTTC. The gene calls are TRBV7-2 and TRBJ2-5; D may be TRBD1 (5 bases). CDR3 length equals 14 residues. V shed 5 bases and J shed 0 bases, with 10 bases lying between them. Germline V gene lookup returns CDR1 SGHTA and CDR2 FQGNSA.

The rearrangement joins TRBV29-1 to TRBJ2-2; D is perhaps TRBD2 (7 bases). V lost 7 bases, J lost 1 base, and 10 bases lay in between. Germline V gene sequence: CDR1 SQVTM, CDR2 ANQGSEA. This CDR3 has 13 amino acids. The CDR3 DNA reads as TGCAGCGGGGGGGGCCTGAACACCGGGGAGCTGTTTTTT. Translating it yields CSGGGLNTGELFF.

This clonotype was found many times. The V and J genes are TRBV7-2 and TRBJ2-1; 10 nucleotides match TRBD2. CDR3 length: 16 residues. J was trimmed by 4 bases and V by 4 bases; bases with no gene match: 7. The germline V gene has CDR1 SGHTA and CDR2 FQGNSA. DNA for the CDR3: TGTGCCAGCAGCTCCTCCGGGACTAGCGCATACAATGAGCAGTTCTTC. Its translation: CASSSSGTSAYNEQFF.

A few counts support this clonotype. V gene TRBV7-8 combines with J gene TRBJ1-2; 7 bases map to TRBD1. Germline V gives CDR1 SGHVS, CDR2 FQNEAQ. The CDR3 runs 14 residues. With V trimmed by 5 bases and J by 5 bases, 8 bases remained unmatched. The CDR3 protein is CASSREQGEYGYTF. In nucleotides, the CDR3 is TGTGCCAGCAGCCGAGAGCAGGGGGAATATGGCTACACCTTC.

This clonotype was counted at least ten times. Here the CDR3 reads CASAGTDTQYF. For the CDR3, the DNA is TGTGCCAGCGCCGGCACAGATACGCAGTATTTT. J is TRBJ2-3 and V is TRBV7-6; D is unresolved. The CDR3 consists of 11 residues. Germline CDR1 is SGHVS and CDR2 is FNYEAQ. V lost 8 bases, J lost 1 base, and 4 bases lay in between.

This clonotype was detected a few times. The chain carries TRBV29-1 and TRBJ2-1, with 9 bases identical to TRBD1. The CDR3 runs to 14 residues. Per germline, CDR1 SQVTM and CDR2 ANQGSEA. V lost 4 bases and J lost 3; bases outside the gene matches: 4. The CDR3 sequence is CSVVGTGLYNEQFF. The CDR3 DNA follows: TGCAGCGTTGTGGGGACAGGGCTCTACAATGAGCAGTTCTTC.

This clonotype has just one count. V is TRBV6-5 and J is TRBJ2-2; 8 bases align to TRBD2. With 6 bases clipped from V and 0 bases from J, the junction kept 12 bases outside the gene matches. From germline, CDR1 is MNHEY and CDR2 SVGAGI. This CDR3 has 18 residues. DNA of the CDR3: TGTGCCAGCAGCCCTTTCACTGGCGGGGGGACGAACACCGGGGAGCTGTTTTTT. This translates into CASSPFTGGGTNTGELFF.

This chain links TRBV7-2 with TRBJ2-1, with 8 bases aligning to TRBD2. The CDR3 is 18 amino acids. CDR1 SGHTA and CDR2 FQGNSA come from the germline V gene. V lost 7 bases to trimming and J lost 9 bases; unmatched junction nucleotides: 23. Here the CDR3 DNA reads TGTGCCAGCACCCACTTGTGGAACGGGGGGGCCAAAGATCCTGAGCAGTTCTTC. It yields the protein CASTHLWNGGAKDPEQFF.

This clonotype was picked up a small number of times. The chain carries TRBV6-6 and TRBJ1-2; no reliable D call. CDR3 size: 14 residues. The germline V gene encodes CDR1 MNHNY and CDR2 SVGAGI (reference sequence). V was clipped by 5 bases and J by 6 bases, with 16 bases between them. CDR3 nucleotides: TGTGCCAGCAGTACCCCAAAGTCCAGAAATGGCTACACCTTC. This codes for CASSTPKSRNGYTF.

The chain recombines TRBV15 with TRBJ1-2; D uncertain. Germline CDR1 reads LNHNV; CDR2 reads YYDKDF (reference sequence). The CDR3 length is 15 residues. Trimming pared 6 bases from V and 8 bases from J, leaving 22 bases between. CDR3 sequence: CATRPSRSSASGYTF. The CDR3 DNA follows: TGTGCCACCAGACCTTCGCGGAGCTCCGCGTCGGGCTACACCTTC.

The genes are TRBV19 and TRBJ1-1; D is unresolved. Germline V CDR1 and CDR2: LNHDA, SQIVND (reference sequence). The CDR3 has 14 residues. Deletions cut 3 bases from V and 1 base from J, with 9 bases between. CDR3: CASSIGHPNTEAFF. The CDR3 nucleotides read TGTGCCAGTAGTATTGGTCACCCGAACACTGAAGCTTTCTTT.

V gene TRBV19 combines with J gene TRBJ1-1; D call uncertain. V lost 11 bases and J 0 bases, leaving 25 bases between the germline ends. This CDR3 has 17 residues. Germline loops: CDR1 LNHDA, CDR2 SQIVND (reference sequence). CDR3 DNA: TGTGCCGCCCTCCGGACGCACCTCGGAGCCTTGAACACTGAAGCTTTCTTT. Its protein is CAALRTHLGALNTEAFF.

The gene calls are TRBV6-5 and TRBJ2-2; a possible D gene is TRBD2 (6 bases). The CDR3 is made up of 17 amino acids. V was pared by 0 bases and J by 0 bases, with 11 bases between. From germline, CDR1 is MNHEY and CDR2 SVGAGI. The CDR3, as DNA: TGTGCCAGCAGTTACTCGATCGGGAGCGCGAACACCGGGGAGCTGTTTTTT. Amino acid sequence: CASSYSIGSANTGELFF.

Turning to this clonotype: A much larger clone sits a single nucleotide away, making a read error possible. The chain uses TRBV4-1 and TRBJ1-1; D may be TRBD1 (6 bases). The CDR3 runs to 15 residues. Germline CDR1 and CDR2: MGHRA and YSYEKL. Deletions cut 1 base from V and 1 base from J, with 10 bases between. The CDR3, as DNA: TGCGCCAGCAGCCAAGTGGGGGCGGGGAACACTGAAGCTTTCTTT. This gives the protein CASSQVGAGNTEAFF.

The table lists this clonotype with a few counts. The rearrangement uses TRBV7-6 and TRBJ2-5, with TRBD1 matching 7 bases. The junction had 8 bases not matched to a gene; V was cut back by 2 bases and J by 5 bases. From germline, CDR1 is SGHVS and CDR2 FNYEAQ. The CDR3 has 15 amino acids. CDR3 residues: CASSLRGRFEETQYF. CDR3 bases: TGTGCCAGCAGCTTAAGGGGGCGCTTTGAGGAGACCCAGTACTTC.

This rearrangement joins TRBV19 to TRBJ2-5; a weak D match, TRBD2 (6 bases). Trimming left V 6 bases short and J 2 bases short, with 10 bases between. The CDR3 is 13 residues long. CDR1 LNHDA and CDR2 SQIVND come from the germline V gene (reference sequence). CDR3 region: CASRLAEQETQYF. The CDR3 DNA reads TGTGCCAGTAGGTTAGCGGAACAAGAGACCCAGTACTTC.

This clonotype was detected many times. The chain links TRBV7-2 to TRBJ1-6, with D possibly TRBD1 on 6 matching bases. The V end was cut by 6 bases, the J end by 7 bases, with 13 bases between. This CDR3 is 14 amino acids long. Germline CDR1 and CDR2: SGHTA and FQGNSA. CDR3 DNA: TGTGCCAGCAGAGCTCGGGGGCCGAATTCACCCCTCCACTTT. As protein: CASRARGPNSPLHF.

This clonotype was counted at least ten times. The rearrangement joins TRBV6-6 to TRBJ2-7; 8 nucleotides agree with TRBD1. This CDR3 region has 12 residues. The germline gives CDR1 MNHNY, CDR2 SVGAGI (reference sequence). V gave up 6 bases and J gave up 4 bases; unmatched junction bases: 2. Here the CDR3 reads CASSQGAYEQYV. The CDR3 coding sequence is TGTGCCAGCAGCCAGGGGGCATACGAGCAGTACGTC.

This clonotype has at least ten counts. The chain has TRBV5-4 and TRBJ1-2; TRBD1 might be the D (6 bases). V lost 6 bases and J 4 bases, leaving 10 bases between the germline ends. The CDR3 has 12 residues. Germline V gives CDR1 SGHNT, CDR2 YYREEE (reference sequence). The CDR3 nucleotides are TGTGCCAGCACCTTAGGGGGCTATGGCTACACCTTC. Amino acids: CASTLGGYGYTF.

This clonotype has at least ten counts. The DNA of the CDR3 is TGTGCCAGCACCCCGGGACAGGGCTCACTAGAGACCCAGTACTTC. It specifies CASTPGQGSLETQYF. The chain uses TRBV6-1 and TRBJ2-5, with 9 nucleotides matching TRBD1. The germline CDR1 and CDR2 sequences are MNHNS and SASEGT. This CDR3 has 15 residues. V lost 7 bases and J lost 4; bases outside the gene matches: 10.

A word on this clonotype: With a much larger clone just one base away, this may be a read error. The rearrangement links TRBV7-2 to TRBJ2-1; TRBD2 matches at 8 bases. The CDR3 sequence is 15 residues long. The J segment lost 7 bases and the V segment lost 5 bases, leaving 10 bases of the junction unmatched. The V gene's germline CDR1 is SGHTA and CDR2 FQGNSA. CDR3 in DNA: TGTGCCAGCAGCCCAATCCGGGGGGGCGAGAATGAGCAGTTCTTC. Protein sequence: CASSPIRGGENEQFF.

This sequence joins TRBV7-2 and TRBJ2-3; D may be TRBD1 (6 bases). V was shortened by 1 base and J by 6 bases, with 17 bases between the two germline ends. This CDR3 region has 16 residues. CDR1 is SGHTA and CDR2 is FQGNSA in the germline V gene. The CDR3 sequence: CASSLVRAGARDTQYF. DNA for the CDR3: TGTGCCAGCAGCTTAGTGCGGGCAGGGGCTCGTGATACGCAGTATTTT.